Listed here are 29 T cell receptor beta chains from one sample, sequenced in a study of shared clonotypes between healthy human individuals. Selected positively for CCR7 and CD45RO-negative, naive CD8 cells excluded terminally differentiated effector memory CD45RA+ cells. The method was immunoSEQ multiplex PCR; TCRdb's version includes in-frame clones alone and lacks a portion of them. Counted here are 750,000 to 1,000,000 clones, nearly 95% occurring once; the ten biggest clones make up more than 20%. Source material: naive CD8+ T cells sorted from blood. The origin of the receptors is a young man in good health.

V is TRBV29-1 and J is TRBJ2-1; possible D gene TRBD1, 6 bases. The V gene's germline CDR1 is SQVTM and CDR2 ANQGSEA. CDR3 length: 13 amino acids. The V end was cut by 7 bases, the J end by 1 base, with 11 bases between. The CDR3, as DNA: TGCAGCGAGGGGGTTTCGTCCTACAATGAGCAGTTCTTC. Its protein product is CSEGVSSYNEQFF.

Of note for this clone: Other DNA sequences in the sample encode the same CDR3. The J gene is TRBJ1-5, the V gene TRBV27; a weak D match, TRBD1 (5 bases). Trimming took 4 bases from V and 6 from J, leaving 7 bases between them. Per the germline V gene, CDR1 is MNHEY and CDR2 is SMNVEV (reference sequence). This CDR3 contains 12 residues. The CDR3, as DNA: TGTGCCAGCAGTTCCGGGGGTCAGCCCCAGCATTTT. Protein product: CASSSGGQPQHF.

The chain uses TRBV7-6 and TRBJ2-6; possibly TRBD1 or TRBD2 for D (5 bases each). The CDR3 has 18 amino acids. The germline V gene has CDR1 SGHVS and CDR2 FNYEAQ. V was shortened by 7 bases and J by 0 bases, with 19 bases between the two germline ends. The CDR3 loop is CASNPGPRLGSGANVLTF. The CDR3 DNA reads TGTGCCAGCAACCCGGGACCCAGATTAGGCTCTGGGGCCAACGTCCTGACTTTC.

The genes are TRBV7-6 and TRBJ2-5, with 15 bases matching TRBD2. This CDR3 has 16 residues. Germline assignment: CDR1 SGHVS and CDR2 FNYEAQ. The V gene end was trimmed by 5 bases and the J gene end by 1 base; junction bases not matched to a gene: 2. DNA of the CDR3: TGTGCCAGCAGCGAGGGACTAGCGGGAGGCCAAGAGACCCAGTACTTC. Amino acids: CASSEGLAGGQETQYF.

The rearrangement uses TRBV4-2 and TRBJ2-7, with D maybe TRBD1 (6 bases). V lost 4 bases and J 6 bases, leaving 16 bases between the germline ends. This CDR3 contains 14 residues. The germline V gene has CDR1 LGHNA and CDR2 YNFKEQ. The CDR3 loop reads CASSLAGTTGEQYF. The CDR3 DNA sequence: TGTGCCAGCAGCCTGGCCGGGACAACGGGCGAGCAGTACTTC.

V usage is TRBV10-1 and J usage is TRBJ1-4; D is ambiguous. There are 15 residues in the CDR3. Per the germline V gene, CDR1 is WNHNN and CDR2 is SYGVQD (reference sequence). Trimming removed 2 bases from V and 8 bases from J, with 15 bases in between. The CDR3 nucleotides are TGCGCCAGCAGTGAGGGGCAGGCCTCGGTGGAAAAACTGTTTTTT. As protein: CASSEGQASVEKLFF.

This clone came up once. CDR3 sequence: CASSLAGRDGYTF. The DNA for the CDR3 is TGTGCCAGCAGCTTAGCCGGCAGGGATGGCTACACCTTC. The chain links TRBV11-2 to TRBJ1-2; perhaps TRBD1 as D (5 bases). This CDR3 is built from 13 residues. The V gene lost 1 base and the J gene lost 6 bases, with 9 bases spanning the gap. Germline values: CDR1 SGHAT, CDR2 FQNNGV.

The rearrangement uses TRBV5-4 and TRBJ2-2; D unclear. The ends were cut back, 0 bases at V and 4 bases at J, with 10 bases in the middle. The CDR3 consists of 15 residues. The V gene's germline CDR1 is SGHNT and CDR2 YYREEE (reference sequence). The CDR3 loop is CASSLEVLGTGELFF. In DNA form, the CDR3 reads TGTGCCAGCAGCTTGGAAGTGCTCGGCACCGGGGAGCTGTTTTTT. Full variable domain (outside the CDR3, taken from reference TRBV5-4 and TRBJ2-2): ETGVTQSPTHLIKTRGQQVTLRCSSQSGHNTVSWYQQALGQGPQFIFQYYREEENGRGNFPPRFSGLQFPNYSSELNVNALELDDSALYLCASSLEVLGTGELFFGEGSRLTVL.

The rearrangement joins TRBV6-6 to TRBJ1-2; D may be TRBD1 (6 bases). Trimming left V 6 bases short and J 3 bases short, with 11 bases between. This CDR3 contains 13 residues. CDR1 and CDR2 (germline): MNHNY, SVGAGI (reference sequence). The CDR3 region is CASSPGAYYGYTF. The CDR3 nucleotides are TGTGCCAGCAGCCCGGGGGCCTACTATGGCTACACCTTC.

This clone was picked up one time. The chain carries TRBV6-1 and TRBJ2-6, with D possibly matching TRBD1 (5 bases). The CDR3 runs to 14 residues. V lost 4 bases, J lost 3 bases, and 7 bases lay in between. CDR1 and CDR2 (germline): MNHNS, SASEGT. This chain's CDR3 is CASSAGFGANVLTF. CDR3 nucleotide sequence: TGTGCCAGCAGTGCAGGGTTTGGGGCCAACGTCCTGACTTTC.

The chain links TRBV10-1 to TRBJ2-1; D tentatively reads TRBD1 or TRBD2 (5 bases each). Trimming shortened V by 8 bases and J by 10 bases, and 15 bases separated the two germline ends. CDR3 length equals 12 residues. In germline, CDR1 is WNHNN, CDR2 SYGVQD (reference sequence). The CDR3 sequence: CASGAGRREQFF. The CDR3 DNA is TGCGCCAGCGGGGCTGGGAGACGGGAGCAGTTCTTC.

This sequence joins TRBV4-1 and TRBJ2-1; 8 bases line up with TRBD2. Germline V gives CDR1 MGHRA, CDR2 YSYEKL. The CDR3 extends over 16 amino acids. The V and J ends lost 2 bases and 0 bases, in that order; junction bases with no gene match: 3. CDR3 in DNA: TGCGCCAGCAGCCAACGAGCGGGAGCCTCCTACAATGAGCAGTTCTTC. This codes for CASSQRAGASYNEQFF.

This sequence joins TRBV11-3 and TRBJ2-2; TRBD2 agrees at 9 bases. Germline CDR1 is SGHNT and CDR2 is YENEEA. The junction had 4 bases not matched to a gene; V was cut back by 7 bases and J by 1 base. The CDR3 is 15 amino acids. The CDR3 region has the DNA TGTGCCAGCACCCTGACTAGCGGGAACACCGGGGAGCTGTTTTTT. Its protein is CASTLTSGNTGELFF.

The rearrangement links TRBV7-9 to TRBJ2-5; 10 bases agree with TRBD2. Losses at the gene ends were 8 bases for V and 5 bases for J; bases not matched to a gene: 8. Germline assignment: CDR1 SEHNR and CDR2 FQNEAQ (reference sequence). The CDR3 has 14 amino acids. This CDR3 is CASYQGAGGETQYF. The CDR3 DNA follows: TGTGCCAGCTATCAGGGAGCGGGAGGGGAGACCCAGTACTTC.

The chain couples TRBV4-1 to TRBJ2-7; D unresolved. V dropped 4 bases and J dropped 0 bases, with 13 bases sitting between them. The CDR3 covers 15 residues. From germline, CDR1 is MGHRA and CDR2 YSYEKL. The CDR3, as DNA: TGCGCCAGCAGCCCCGGTCCGATTAGCTCCTACGAGCAGTACTTC. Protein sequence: CASSPGPISSYEQYF.

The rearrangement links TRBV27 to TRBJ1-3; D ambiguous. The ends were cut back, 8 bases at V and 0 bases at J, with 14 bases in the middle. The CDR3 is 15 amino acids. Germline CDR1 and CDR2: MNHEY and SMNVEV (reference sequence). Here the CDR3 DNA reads TGTGCCAGCGACCTTACCAGCGACTCTGGAAACACCATATATTTT. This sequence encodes CASDLTSDSGNTIYF.

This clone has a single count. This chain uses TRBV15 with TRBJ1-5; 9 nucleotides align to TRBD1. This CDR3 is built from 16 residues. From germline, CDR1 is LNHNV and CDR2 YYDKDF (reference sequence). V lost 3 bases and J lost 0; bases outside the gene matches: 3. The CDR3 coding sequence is TGTGCCACCAGCAGCCAGGACAGGGGTAGCAATCAGCCCCAGCATTTT. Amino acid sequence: CATSSQDRGSNQPQHF.

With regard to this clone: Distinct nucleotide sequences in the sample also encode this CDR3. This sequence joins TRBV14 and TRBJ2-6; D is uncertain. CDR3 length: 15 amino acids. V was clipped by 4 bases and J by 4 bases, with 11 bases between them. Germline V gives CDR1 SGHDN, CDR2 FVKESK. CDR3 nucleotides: TGTGCCAGCAGCCCCACGGGCTCGGGGGCCAACGTCCTGACTTTC. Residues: CASSPTGSGANVLTF.

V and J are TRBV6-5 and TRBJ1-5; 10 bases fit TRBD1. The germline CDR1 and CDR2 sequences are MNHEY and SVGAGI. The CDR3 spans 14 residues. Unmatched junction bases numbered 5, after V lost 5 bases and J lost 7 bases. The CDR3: CASSQGQGGQPQHF. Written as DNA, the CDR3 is TGTGCCAGCAGTCAAGGACAGGGGGGGCAGCCCCAGCATTTT.

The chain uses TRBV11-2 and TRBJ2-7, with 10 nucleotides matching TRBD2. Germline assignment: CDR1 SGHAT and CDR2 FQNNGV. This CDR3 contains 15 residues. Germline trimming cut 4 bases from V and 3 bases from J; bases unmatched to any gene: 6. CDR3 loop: CASSWVSGRLYEQYF. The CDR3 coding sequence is TGTGCCAGCAGCTGGGTTAGCGGGAGGCTCTACGAGCAGTACTTC.

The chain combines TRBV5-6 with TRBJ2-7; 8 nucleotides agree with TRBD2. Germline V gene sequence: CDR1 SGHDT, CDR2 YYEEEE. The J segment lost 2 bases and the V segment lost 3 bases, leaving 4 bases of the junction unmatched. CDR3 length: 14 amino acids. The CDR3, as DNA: TGTGCCAGCAGCTCCGGGACTAGGACCTACGAGCAGTACTTC. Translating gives CASSSGTRTYEQYF. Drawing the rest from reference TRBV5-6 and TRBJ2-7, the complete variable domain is DAGVTQSPTHLIKTRGQQVTLRCSPKSGHDTVSWYQQALGQGPQFIFQYYEEEERQRGNFPDRFSGHQFPNYSSELNVNALLLGDSALYLCASSSGTRTYEQYFGPGTRLTVT.

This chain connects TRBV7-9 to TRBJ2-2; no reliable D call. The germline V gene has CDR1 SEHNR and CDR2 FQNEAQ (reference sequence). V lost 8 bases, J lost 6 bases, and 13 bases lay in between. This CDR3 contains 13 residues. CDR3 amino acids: CASGNGAAGELFF. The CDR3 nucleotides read TGTGCCAGCGGAAATGGTGCGGCCGGGGAGCTGTTTTTT.

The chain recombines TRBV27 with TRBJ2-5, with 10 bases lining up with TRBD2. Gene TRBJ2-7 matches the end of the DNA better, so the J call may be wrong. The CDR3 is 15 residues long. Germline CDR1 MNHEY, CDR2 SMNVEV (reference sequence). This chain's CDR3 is CASSGAGGPAYEQYF. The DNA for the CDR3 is TGTGCCAGCAGTGGAGCGGGAGGGCCCGCCTACGAGCAGTACTTC.

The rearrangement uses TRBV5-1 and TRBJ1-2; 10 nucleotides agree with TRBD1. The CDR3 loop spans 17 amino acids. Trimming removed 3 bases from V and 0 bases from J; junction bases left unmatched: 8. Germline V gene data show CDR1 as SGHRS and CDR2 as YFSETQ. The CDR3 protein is CASSYTDRGASNYGYTF. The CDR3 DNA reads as TGCGCCAGCAGCTATACGGACAGGGGGGCCTCTAACTATGGCTACACCTTC.

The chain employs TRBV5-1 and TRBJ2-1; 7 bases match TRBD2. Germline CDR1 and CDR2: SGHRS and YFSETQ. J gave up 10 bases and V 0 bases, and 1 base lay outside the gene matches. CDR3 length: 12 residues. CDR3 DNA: TGCGCCAGCAGCTTGGAGGGACTAGAGCAGTTCTTC. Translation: CASSLEGLEQFF.

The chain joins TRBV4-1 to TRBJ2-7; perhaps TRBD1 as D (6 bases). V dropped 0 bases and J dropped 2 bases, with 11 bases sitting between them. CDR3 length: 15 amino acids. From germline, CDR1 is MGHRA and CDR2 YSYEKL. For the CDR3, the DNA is TGCGCCAGCAGCCAAGAATCAGGACAGACCTACGAGCAGTACTTC. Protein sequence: CASSQESGQTYEQYF.

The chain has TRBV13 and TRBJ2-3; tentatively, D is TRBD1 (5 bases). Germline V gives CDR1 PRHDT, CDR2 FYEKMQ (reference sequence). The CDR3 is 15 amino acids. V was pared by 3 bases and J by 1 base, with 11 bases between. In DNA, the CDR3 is TGTGCCAGCAGCTTCCTTGGGGCAGGCACAGATACGCAGTATTTT. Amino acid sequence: CASSFLGAGTDTQYF.

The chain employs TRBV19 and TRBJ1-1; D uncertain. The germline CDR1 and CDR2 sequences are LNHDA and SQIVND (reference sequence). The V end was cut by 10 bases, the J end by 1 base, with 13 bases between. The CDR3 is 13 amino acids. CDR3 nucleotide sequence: TGTGCCACTAGCTTTTTTGGGAACACTGAAGCTTTCTTT. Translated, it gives CATSFFGNTEAFF.

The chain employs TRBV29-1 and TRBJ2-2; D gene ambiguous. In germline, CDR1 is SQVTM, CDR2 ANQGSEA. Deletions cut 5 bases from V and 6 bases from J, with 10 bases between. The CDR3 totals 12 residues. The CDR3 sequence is CSVNIMSGELFF. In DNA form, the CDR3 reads TGCAGCGTTAATATCATGTCCGGGGAGCTGTTTTTT.